This T cell receptor beta chain came from a study of beta chain features in type 1 diabetes. All of the isolated RNA was reverse transcribed, so expressed TCRB transcripts were sequenced. Sequencing used immunoSEQ multiplex PCR; TCRdb keeps in-frame clones, though not all of them. The table shows roughly 730,000 clones, with 13% occurring only once. This CDR3 spans 11 amino acids. With 4 bases removed from V and 10 bases from J, the gap between germline ends came to 5 bases. Germline loops: CDR1 SNHLY, CDR2 FYNNEI. Study results and limitations: In comparison with healthy donors, patients had naive, central memory and Treg TCRB repertoires that appeared more similar. All four CD4+ subsets from Type 1 diabetes patients carried moderately but significantly shorter TCRB CDR3s.

Worth noting for this clone: Antigen unknown.

The receptor's source is a man in his late teens or twenties with type 1 diabetes. The specimen was naive CD4+ T cells from blood. The chain is built from TRBV2 and TRBJ1-6, with unresolved D. CDR3 loop: CASSVNSPLHF. In DNA form, the CDR3 reads TGTGCCAGCAGTGTCAACTCACCCCTCCACTTT.